The clone carrying this TCR beta chain has just a few counts. What it binds is unknown. This sample stems from a study of beta chain features in type 1 diabetes. Whole-study findings and limits: For type 1 diabetes patients, VDJ junctions showed fewer insertions and more deletions. Over-representation of high TCR-expressing cells was a possible consequence of cDNA sequencing. When Type 1 diabetes patients were examined, their TCRB CDR3s proved moderately but significantly shorter in all four CD4+ subsets.

Purities in excess of 95% were seen in all sorted populations. Sequenced material consisted of expressed TCRB transcripts (all of the isolated RNA was reverse transcribed). Libraries were prepared by immunoSEQ multiplex PCR; TCRdb keeps only in-frame clonotypes and omits some of them. Seen here are about 320,000 clones, approximately 14% observed once, and the top ten hold approximately 6.7%. CDR3 length: 13 amino acids. V was cut by 1 base and J by 6 bases, with 7 bases left in between. Per the germline V gene, CDR1 is SGHKS and CDR2 is YYEKEE (reference sequence). The J gene is TRBJ2-2, the V gene TRBV5-5, with TRBD1 as a possible D gene (5 bases). The sample was central memory CD4+ T cells from blood. The TCR was taken from a man aged 30 to 45 in good health. CDR3 nucleotide sequence: TGTGCCAGCAGCTTGCAGGGCTCCGGGGAGCTGTTTTTT. Translating it yields CASSLQGSGELFF.